Listed below are T cell receptor beta chains from one sample, sequenced in a study of blood T cell repertoires in COVID-19. Profiled with immunoSEQ multiplex PCR; TCRdb holds only in-frame clones, not every one. Of 90,000 to 95,000 clones listed, around 90% are singletons. Input material: peripheral blood. Every receptor here comes from a woman in her 70s with acute or convalescent COVID-19. Both conserved end residues are part of each CDR3. D genes are given only for firm matches. Rows give clone size only sometimes, using once, few, many, or a class for an expanded clone.

j_call d_call clone_size v_call cdr3_nt cdr3_aa
TRBJ2-7 . once TRBV11-3 TGTGCCAGCAGCTTAGAACGGGGGGCCTCCTACGAGCAGTACTTC CASSLERGASYEQYF
TRBJ2-1 TRBD2 . TRBV24-1 TGTGCCACCAGCATGACTAGCGGGAGCGCGGGATCCTACAATGAGCAGTTCTTC CATSMTSGSAGSYNEQFF
TRBJ1-1 . . TRBV11-2 TGTGCCAGCAGCTTAGGAACAGGGAGCACTGAAGCTTTCTTT CASSLGTGSTEAFF
TRBJ2-7 TRBD2 . TRBV7-8 TGTGCCAGCAGCTTTGGTAGCGGGGTCTACGAGCAGTACTTC CASSFGSGVYEQYF
TRBJ2-7 . . TRBV14 TGTGCCAGCGGTACTGGTCAGGGGCGGTACTTC CASGTGQGRYF
TRBJ2-2 . once TRBV5-1 TGCGCCAGCAGCACCTGGGACTCCCCCGGGGAGCTGTTTTTT CASSTWDSPGELFF
TRBJ2-7 TRBD1 . TRBV4-2 TGTGCCAGCAGCCGGGACGGGACAGGGATCTACGAGCAGTACTTC CASSRDGTGIYEQYF
TRBJ2-5 TRBD1 once TRBV5-1 TGCGCCAGCAGCTTGGCGGCCCCGGGACAGGGGGCGTTCGAGACCCAGTACTTC CASSLAAPGQGAFETQYF
TRBJ2-3 . . TRBV24-1 TGTGCCACCAGTGATTCGGGTCGACTTGATACGCAGTATTTT CATSDSGRLDTQYF
TRBJ1-2 . . TRBV5-6 TGTGCCAGCAGCTTGGGTATCCGACAGCGTCCTGGCTACACCTTC CASSLGIRQRPGYTF
TRBJ1-2 TRBD1 . TRBV3-1/TRBV3-2 TGTGCCAGCAGCCAAGTGACAGGGGGCGCTTCTAACTATGGCTACACCTTC CASSQVTGGASNYGYTF
TRBJ1-1 . . TRBV9 TGTGCCAGCAGCGTAGAGGACAAGAACACTGAAGCTTTCTTT CASSVEDKNTEAFF
TRBJ1-4 . . TRBV18 TGTGCCAGCTCACCACAGCCACAGAGAAATGAAAAACTGTTTTTT CASSPQPQRNEKLFF
TRBJ2-2 TRBD1 . TRBV4-1 TGCGCCAGCAGCCAAGTAGACAGGGGGCGCGCCGGTGACCCGGAGCTGTTTTTT CASSQVDRGRAGDPELFF
TRBJ2-2 TRBD2 . TRBV29-1 TGCAGCGTTGAAGACGGGAGGGTCCCCGGGGAGCTGTTTTTT CSVEDGRVPGELFF
TRBJ1-1 . . TRBV2 TGTGCCAGCGAGTTGGAGGGGATGAACACTGAAGCTTTCTTT CASELEGMNTEAFF
TRBJ2-7 TRBD2 . TRBV3-1/TRBV3-2 TGTGCCAGCAGCCGGGCGGGAGGAAGGGCGAGCTCCTACGAGCAGTACTTC CASSRAGGRASSYEQYF
TRBJ2-7 TRBD2 . TRBV27 TGTGCCAGCAGTTTATCGATCTCGTGGGCTAGCGGGAGGGCAGGGGAGCAGTACTTC CASSLSISWASGRAGEQYF